Included here is one T cell receptor beta chain sequence, with context. As handled by the study authors: For nucleated cells, counts were estimated from reference gene primer amplification. The method was immunoSEQ multiplex PCR; TCRdb's version includes in-frame clones alone and lacks a portion of them. V, J and clone size derive from that table, while D and trimming were established from the DNA sequence. The sample carries fewer than 250,000 clones, less than 90% recorded once. This record belongs to a study of blood T cell repertoires in COVID-19. Study background: PBMCs, B-cell-depleted T cells, or T cells provided the cDNA or gDNA that made up the material.

The CDR3 is 12 residues long. The germline V gene has CDR1 SQVTM and CDR2 ANQGSEA. V shed 6 bases and J 8 bases; nucleotides not matched to a gene: 7. Sequenced sample: peripheral blood. The V call is TRBV29-1, the J call TRBJ2-4; 7 nucleotides agree with TRBD2. This receptor was identified in a man aged 70 or older with acute or convalescent COVID-19. The CDR3 nucleotides are TGCAGCGTGGACACACGGGGGGACATTCAGTACTTC. Its protein is CSVDTRGDIQYF.